Following are 7 T cell receptor beta chains from one sample sequenced in a study of T cells in tuberculosis. Method: immunoSEQ multiplex PCR; TCRdb's copy keeps in-frame clones and lacks some. The sample yields about 22,000 clones, roughly 97% seen once. The source material was PBMCs. These receptors were collected from a donor aged 5-35 years with latent tuberculosis or without tuberculosis infection.

Worth noting for this clone: One junction end disagrees with the germline gene, perhaps due to a read error. The chain has TRBV15 and TRBJ2-2; TRBD2 aligns across 9 bases. Germline lookup yields CDR1 LNHNV and CDR2 YYDKDF (reference sequence). The CDR3 contains 16 residues. DNA for the CDR3: TGTGCCATCAGCGAGCGGGGGGTCCTATTGTCCGGGGAGCTGTTTTTT. This translates into CAISERGVLLSGELFF. The full variable domain, completed using reference TRBV15 and TRBJ2-2, is DAMVIQNPRYQVTQFGKPVTLSCSQTLNHNVMYWYQQKSSQAPKLLFHYYDKDFNNEADTPDNFQSRRPNTSFCFLDIRSPGLGDTAMYLCAISERGVLLSGELFFGEGSRLTVL.

The rearrangement joins TRBV5-5 to TRBJ2-7, with 9 bases fitting TRBD1. The CDR3 loop spans 15 amino acids. J was trimmed by 5 bases and V by 4 bases; bases with no gene match: 10. Germline V lookup: CDR1 SGHKS, CDR2 YYEKEE (reference sequence). For the CDR3, the DNA is TGTGCCAGCAGCCTTACCCGGGACAGGGTAAACGAGCAGTACTTC. It is translated as CASSLTRDRVNEQYF. Filled out from reference TRBV5-5 and TRBJ2-7, the complete variable domain reads DAGVTQSPTHLIKTRGQQVTLRCSPISGHKSVSWYQQVLGQGPQFIFQYYEKEERGRGNFPDRFSARQFPNYSSELNVNALLLGDSALYLCASSLTRDRVNEQYFGPGTRLTVT.

The rearrangement joins TRBV30 to TRBJ1-2; D is uncertain. The CDR3 is made up of 15 amino acids. Trimming pared 3 bases from V and 2 bases from J, leaving 16 bases between. CDR1 and CDR2 from the germline V gene are GTSNPN and SVGIG (reference sequence). CDR3 amino acids: CAWRGENILNYGYTF. The CDR3 DNA is TGTGCCTGGAGGGGTGAGAACATACTAAACTATGGCTACACCTTC.

V gene TRBV6-5 combines with J gene TRBJ1-1; the D gene is possibly TRBD1 (6 bases). The CDR3 length is 14 residues. Looked up from germline, CDR1 is MNHEY and CDR2 is SVGAGI. V lost 4 bases and J lost 6, with 15 bases in between. CDR3 protein: CASSFQGKTAEAFF. CDR3 DNA sequence: TGTGCCAGCAGTTTTCAGGGGAAGACAGCTGAAGCTTTCTTT.

J is TRBJ1-1 and V is TRBV5-6; 8 bases are shared with TRBD1. V was pared by 0 bases and J by 6 bases, with 7 bases of the junction left unmatched. Germline V gene data show CDR1 as SGHDT and CDR2 as YYEEEE. The CDR3 covers 15 residues. For the CDR3, the DNA is TGTGCCAGCAGCTTGGTGGACAGGGATAACGCTGAAGCTTTCTTT. Translated: CASSLVDRDNAEAFF.

This clone was recorded only once. This chain connects TRBV18 to TRBJ2-7; weak D call: TRBD1 (6 bases). Germline CDR1 is KGHSH and CDR2 is LQKENI. Deletions cut 0 bases from V and 6 bases from J, with 12 bases between. This CDR3 comprises 14 residues. This CDR3 is CASSPPVTGLEQYF. CDR3 coding DNA: TGTGCCAGCTCACCACCGGTTACAGGGCTCGAGCAGTACTTC.

The V call is TRBV19, the J call TRBJ2-3; 12 bases fit TRBD2. Trimming cost V 1 base and J 2 bases; bases outside gene matches: 4. Germline V gene data show CDR1 as LNHDA and CDR2 as SQIVND (reference sequence). The CDR3 runs 17 residues. CDR3: CASSIGTSGIYTDTQYF. CDR3 sequence (DNA): TGTGCCAGTAGTATAGGGACTAGCGGGATTTACACAGATACGCAGTATTTT.